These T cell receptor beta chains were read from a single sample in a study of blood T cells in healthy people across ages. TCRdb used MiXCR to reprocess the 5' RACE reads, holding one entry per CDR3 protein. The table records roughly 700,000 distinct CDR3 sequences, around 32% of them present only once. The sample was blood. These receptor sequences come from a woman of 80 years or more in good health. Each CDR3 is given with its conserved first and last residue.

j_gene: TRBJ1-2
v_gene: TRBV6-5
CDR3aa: CASRRTENYGYTF

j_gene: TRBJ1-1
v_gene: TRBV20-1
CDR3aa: CSARDRKGGHTEAFF

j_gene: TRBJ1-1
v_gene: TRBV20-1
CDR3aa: CSAAQPPAGTEAFF

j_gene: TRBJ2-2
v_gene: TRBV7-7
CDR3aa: CASSSSWGSGELFF

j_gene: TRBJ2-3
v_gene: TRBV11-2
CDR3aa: CASSFAGGPTDTQYF

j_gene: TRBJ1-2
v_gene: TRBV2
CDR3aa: CASSVLPGQGNYGYTF

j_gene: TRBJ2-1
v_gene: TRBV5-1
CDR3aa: CASRLSGGRRDNEQFF

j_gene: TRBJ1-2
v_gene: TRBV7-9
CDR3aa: CASSLVSGKGRLYGYTF

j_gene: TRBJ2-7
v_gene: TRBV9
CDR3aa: CASSAGTDYEQYF

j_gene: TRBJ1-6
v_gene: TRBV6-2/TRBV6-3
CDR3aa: CASTRDGTNSPLHF

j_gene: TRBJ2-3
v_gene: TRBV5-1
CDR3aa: CASSLAAGKGDTQYF

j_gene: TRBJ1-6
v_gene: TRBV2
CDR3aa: CASGKERDSNSPLHF

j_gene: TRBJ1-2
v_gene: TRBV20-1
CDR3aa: CSARLSGTGDGYTF

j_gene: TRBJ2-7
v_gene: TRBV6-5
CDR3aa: CASSYGGPGSYEQYF

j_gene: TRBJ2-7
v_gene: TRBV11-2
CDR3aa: CASSLRQDYSYEQYF

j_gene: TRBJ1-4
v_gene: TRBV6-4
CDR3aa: CASSVSGGLNEKLFF

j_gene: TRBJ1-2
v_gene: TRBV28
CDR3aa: CASSLTGSSYGYTF

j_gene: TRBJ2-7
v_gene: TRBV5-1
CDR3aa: CASRLETLFSYEQYF

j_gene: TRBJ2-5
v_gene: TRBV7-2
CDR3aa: CASSLDMGWETQYF

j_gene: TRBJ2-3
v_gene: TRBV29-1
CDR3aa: CSVGRQADTQYF

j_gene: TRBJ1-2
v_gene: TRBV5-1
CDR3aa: CASSLAQGIDGYTF

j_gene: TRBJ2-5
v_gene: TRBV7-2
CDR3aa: CASSLGGSGGGQETQYF